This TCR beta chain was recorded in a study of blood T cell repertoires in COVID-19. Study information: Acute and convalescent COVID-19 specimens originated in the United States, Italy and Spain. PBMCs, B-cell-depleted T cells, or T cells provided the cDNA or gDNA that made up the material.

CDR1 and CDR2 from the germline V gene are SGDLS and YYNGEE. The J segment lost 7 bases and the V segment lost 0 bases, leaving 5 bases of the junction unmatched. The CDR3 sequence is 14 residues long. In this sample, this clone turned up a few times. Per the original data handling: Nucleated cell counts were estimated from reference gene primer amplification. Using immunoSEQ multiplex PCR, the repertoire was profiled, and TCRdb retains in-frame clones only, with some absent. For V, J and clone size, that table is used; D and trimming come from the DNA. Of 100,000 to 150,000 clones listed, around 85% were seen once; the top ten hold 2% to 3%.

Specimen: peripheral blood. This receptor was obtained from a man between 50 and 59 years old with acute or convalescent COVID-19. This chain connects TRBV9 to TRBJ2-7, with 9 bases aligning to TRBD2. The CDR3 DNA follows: TGTGCCAGCAGCGTAGGACTAGCGGCGCGTGAGCAGTACTTC. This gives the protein CASSVGLAAREQYF.